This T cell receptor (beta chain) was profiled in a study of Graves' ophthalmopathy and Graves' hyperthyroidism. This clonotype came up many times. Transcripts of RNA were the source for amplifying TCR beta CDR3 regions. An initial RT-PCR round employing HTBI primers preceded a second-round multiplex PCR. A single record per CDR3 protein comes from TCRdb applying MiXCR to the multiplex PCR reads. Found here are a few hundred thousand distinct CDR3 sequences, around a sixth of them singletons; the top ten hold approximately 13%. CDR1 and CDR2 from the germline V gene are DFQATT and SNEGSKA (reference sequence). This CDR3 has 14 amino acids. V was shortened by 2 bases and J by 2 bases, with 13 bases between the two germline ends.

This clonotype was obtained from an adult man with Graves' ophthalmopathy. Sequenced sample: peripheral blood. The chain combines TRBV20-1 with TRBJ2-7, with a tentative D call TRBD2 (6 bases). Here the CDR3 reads CSARKPGLPYEQYF. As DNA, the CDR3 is TGCAGTGCTAGAAAGCCGGGACTCCCCTACGAGCAGTACTTC.